This paragraph covers one TCR beta chain sequence. This PCR relied on a set of 60 Vbeta primers and 13 Jbeta primers. Data came from immunoSEQ multiplex PCR; TCRdb stores just in-frame clones and leaves some out. The repertoire holds some 150,000 clones, 75% to 80% seen once, with almost 4% in the top ten. This sample was included in a study of cytomegalovirus exposure and HLA in healthy donors. The clonotype originates from a young man in good health and CMV-seronegative. Source material: PBMCs.

The CDR3 region has the DNA TGTGCCAGCAGGCTGGGGACTAGCGGGATAGATGAGCAGTTCTTC. Translating gives CASRLGTSGIDEQFF. The J gene is TRBJ2-1, the V gene TRBV2, with TRBD2 matching over 13 bases. Trimming removed 6 bases from V and 8 bases from J; junction bases left unmatched: 7. The CDR3 length is 15 residues. Germline V gene lookup returns CDR1 SNHLY and CDR2 FYNNEI. Combining the CDR3 with reference TRBV2 and TRBJ2-1 gives the whole variable domain EPEVTQTPSHQVTQMGQEVILRCVPISNHLYFYWYRQILGQKVEFLVSFYNNEISEKSEIFDDQFSVERPDGSNFTLKIRSTKLEDSAMYFCASRLGTSGIDEQFFGPGTRLTVL.